This T cell receptor beta chain was captured by sequencing in a study of pediatric ulcerative colitis (dated by TCRdb to the late 2010s). With regard to the full study: Pancolitis was present in six to eight ulcerative colitis patients and left-sided colitis in two, and histology consistent with ulcerative colitis was found in all of these patients. From nine newly diagnosed, treatment-naive pediatric ulcerative colitis patients and a few non-IBD control children, paired blood and rectal samples were collected. Using the Pediatric Ulcerative Colitis Activity Index, a couple of patients were classed as having mild disease, several as having moderate disease and three as having acute severe colitis.

Counted from cysteine to phenylalanine, this CDR3 has 15 amino acids. Solely the CDR3 DNA is kept, with 45 bases framed from the first base. V is pared back by 3 bases and J by 2 bases, with 11 bases lying between the germline termini. CDR1 and CDR2 (KGHSH, LQKENI) derive from the germline V gene. Comment on this clone: The antigen it binds to is not known. Per-nucleotide qualities are absent, and no much larger clonotype sits a single base away.

Overall study outcomes, separate from this receptor: Because repertoires came from total lymphocyte DNA, patterns in rare subsets such as regulatory T cells may not be reflected. Blood-derived T cells may have been included in the rectal pinch biopsies, particularly in patients with overt colitis. For technical reasons, the blood samples of a couple of patients yielded substantially fewer templates, so those samples were excluded from the blood-rectal overlap analysis. Features of the rectal repertoire distinguished controls, mild-moderate colitis patients and acute severe colitis patients, and in acute severe colitis, rectal diversity was reduced because of clonal expansions. A couple of rectal CDR3 clonotypes were detected in all ulcerative colitis patients and were not detected in any of the controls. The healthy control group was small, consisting of only four individuals. Autologous blood-rectal clonal overlap was significantly higher in ulcerative colitis patients than in controls, suggesting increased T cell trafficking to inflamed tissue.

One to two pinch biopsies were taken from the rectum for research during colonoscopy. Before the diagnostic colonoscopy, none of the ulcerative colitis patients had been given any immunosuppressive medication. Rectal biopsies were digested with proteinase K before DNA isolation. The Wizard kit (Promega) was used to extract genomic DNA from the blood and intestinal samples. Rearranged CDR3 beta regions were amplified from genomic DNA with multiplex V and J primers using the immunoSEQ TRB Survey service. To keep sequencing depth equal across samples, survey-level depth of up to 500,000 reads per sample was applied. The libraries were purified, combined into pools and sequenced with Illumina technology. As for the authors' bioinformatics: immunoSEQ online tools were used for productive clonality, sample overlap, pairwise scatters, CDR3 beta length, V/D/J gene usage and productiveness. Alongside Shannon and Simpson indices, calculated diversity was computed as the number of unique rearrangements divided by total templates, multiplied by 100. For principal component analysis, Z-score normalized data were analyzed with the R prcomp function and the ggbiplot package. Morisita's index was used to quantify the clonal overlap between blood and rectum within each subject. In its TCRdb copy, this immuneACCESS table keeps in-frame sequences only and misses some clones. Where compared with another copy, unresolved V genes explain less than half of these, and the others have no known cause. That table gives V, J and clone size, and the DNA gave D and trimming. The sample table holds 40,000 to 55,000 clones, of which about four fifths were seen once. Less than 4.5% of the sample is in the top ten clones.

The specimen sequenced was gut tissue. The TCR was taken from a girl aged 5 to 17 with moderate ulcerative colitis. Rearrangement joined TRBV18 to TRBJ1-5; tentative D gene TRBD1, with 5 bases matching. The sequenced DNA is TGTGCCAGCTCACCTCTACGAGGGGGCAATCAGCCCCAGCATTTT. The translation is CASSPLRGGNQPQHF.